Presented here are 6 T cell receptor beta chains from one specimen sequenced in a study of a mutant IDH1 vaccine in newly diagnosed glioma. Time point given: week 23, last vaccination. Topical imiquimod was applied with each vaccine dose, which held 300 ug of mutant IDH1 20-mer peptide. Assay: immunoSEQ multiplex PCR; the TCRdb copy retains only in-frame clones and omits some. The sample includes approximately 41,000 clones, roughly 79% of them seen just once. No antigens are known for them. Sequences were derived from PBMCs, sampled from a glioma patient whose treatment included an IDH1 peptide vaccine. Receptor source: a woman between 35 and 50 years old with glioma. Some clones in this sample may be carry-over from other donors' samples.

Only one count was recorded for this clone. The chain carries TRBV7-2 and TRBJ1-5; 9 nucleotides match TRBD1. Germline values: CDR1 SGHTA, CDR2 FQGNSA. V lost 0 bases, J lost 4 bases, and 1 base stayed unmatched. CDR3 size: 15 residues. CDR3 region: CASSLATGGNQPQHF. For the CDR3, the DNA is TGTGCCAGCAGCTTAGCGACAGGGGGGAATCAGCCCCAGCATTTT.

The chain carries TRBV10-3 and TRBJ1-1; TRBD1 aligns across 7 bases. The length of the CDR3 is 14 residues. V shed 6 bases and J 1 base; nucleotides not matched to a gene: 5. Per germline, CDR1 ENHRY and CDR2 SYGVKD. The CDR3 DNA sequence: TGTGCCATCAGGGGGGGACAGACGAACACTGAAGCTTTCTTT. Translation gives CAIRGGQTNTEAFF.

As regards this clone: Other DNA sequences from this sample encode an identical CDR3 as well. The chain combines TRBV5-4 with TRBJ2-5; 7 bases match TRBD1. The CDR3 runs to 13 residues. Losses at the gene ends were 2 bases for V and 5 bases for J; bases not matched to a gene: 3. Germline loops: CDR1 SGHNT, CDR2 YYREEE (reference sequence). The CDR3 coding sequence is TGTGCCAGCAGCTTAGGGGGCGGGGAGACCCAGTACTTC. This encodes CASSLGGGETQYF. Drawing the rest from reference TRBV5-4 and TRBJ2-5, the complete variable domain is ETGVTQSPTHLIKTRGQQVTLRCSSQSGHNTVSWYQQALGQGPQFIFQYYREEENGRGNFPPRFSGLQFPNYSSELNVNALELDDSALYLCASSLGGGETQYFGPGTRLLVL.

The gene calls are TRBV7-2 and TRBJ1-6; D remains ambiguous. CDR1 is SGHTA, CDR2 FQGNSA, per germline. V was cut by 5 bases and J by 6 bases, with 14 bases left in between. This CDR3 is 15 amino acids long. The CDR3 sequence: CASSPNSGSNSPLHF. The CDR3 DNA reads TGTGCCAGCAGCCCGAACAGTGGGAGTAATTCACCCCTCCACTTT.

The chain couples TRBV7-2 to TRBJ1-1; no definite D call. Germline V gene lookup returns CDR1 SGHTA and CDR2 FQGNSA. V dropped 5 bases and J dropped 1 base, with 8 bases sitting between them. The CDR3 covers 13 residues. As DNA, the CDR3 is TGTGCCAGCAGCAATCAGCCGAACACTGAAGCTTTCTTT. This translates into CASSNQPNTEAFF.

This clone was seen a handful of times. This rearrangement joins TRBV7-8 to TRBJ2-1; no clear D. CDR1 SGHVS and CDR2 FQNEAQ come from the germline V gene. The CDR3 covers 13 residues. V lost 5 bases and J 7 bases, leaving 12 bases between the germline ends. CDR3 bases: TGTGCCAGCAGCCCCAGAGTTGGGAATGAGCAGTTCTTC. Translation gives CASSPRVGNEQFF.